This T cell receptor (beta chain) was sequenced during a study of T-cell reconstitution after alpha-beta-depleted transplantation in children. Unique molecular identifiers were used to barcode this TCRbeta library. Using its own MiXCR run on the PCR reads, TCRdb lists one record per CDR3 protein. The repertoire consists of about 300,000 distinct CDR3 sequences, with around 9.1% occurring once and the leading ten covering around 7.6%. This CDR3 is built from 16 residues. The V and J ends lost 3 bases and 4 bases respectively, with 18 bases between them. This clonotype has just one count. Just one base apart from a much larger clone, this may be a read error.

This TCR was sampled from a boy under two years old with acute myeloid leukemia, due to receive a stem cell transplant. Sequencing used PBMCs, obtained before TCRalphabeta/CD19-depleted stem cell transplant. The V and J genes are TRBV12-3 or TRBV12-4 and TRBJ2-5; no reliable D call. CDR3 bases: TGTGCCAGCAGTTTCCCACTGGTGGGTGAAGGAGAGACCCAGTACTTC. Translating gives CASSFPLVGEGETQYF.